These 17 T cell receptor beta chains came from one sample sequenced in a study of control samples from healthy donors and cancer patients. Assay: immunoSEQ multiplex PCR; the TCRdb copy retains only in-frame clones and omits some. This sample has approximately 37,000 clones, with roughly 92% found just once. Material: blood. The receptors derive from a woman in her 50s in good health.

The chain has TRBV11-1 and TRBJ1-1; 7 bases are a match to TRBD1. Germline values: CDR1 SGHAT, CDR2 FQDESV (reference sequence). The CDR3 loop spans 15 amino acids. V lost 5 bases and J lost 4; bases outside the gene matches: 10. The CDR3 nucleotides read TGTGCCAGCAGCCTAGAGGACAGGTCAACCACTGAAGCTTTCTTT. Translation gives CASSLEDRSTTEAFF.

The rearrangement links TRBV4-1 to TRBJ1-4; D perhaps matches TRBD1 (6 bases). V was trimmed by 0 bases and J by 11 bases, leaving 16 bases between them. Germline assignment: CDR1 MGHRA and CDR2 YSYEKL. CDR3 length: 15 amino acids. Here the CDR3 DNA reads TGCGCCAGCAGCCAAGATCGTCAGGGGCTGGCGAAACTGTTTTTT. Its protein product is CASSQDRQGLAKLFF.

This rearrangement joins TRBV24-1 to TRBJ2-7; the D gene is possibly TRBD1 (6 bases). The V gene lost 9 bases and the J gene lost 3 bases, with 11 bases spanning the gap. This CDR3 region has 12 residues. CDR1 and CDR2 (germline): KGHDR, SFDVKD. CDR3 sequence reads: CATGQSSYEQYF. In DNA, the CDR3 is TGTGCCACCGGACAGAGTAGCTACGAGCAGTACTTC.

The V call is TRBV5-4, the J call TRBJ2-5; D is perhaps TRBD1 (5 bases). The CDR3 has 15 residues. Germline values: CDR1 SGHNT, CDR2 YYREEE (reference sequence). V shed 0 bases and J shed 8 bases, with 17 bases lying between them. The CDR3 DNA reads as TGTGCCAGCAGCTTGGAGGGGCGTCAGGGTGAAACCCAGTACTTC. This encodes CASSLEGRQGETQYF.

The gene calls are TRBV28 and TRBJ2-7; 8 nucleotides align to TRBD1. CDR3 length equals 17 residues. Losses at the gene ends were 4 bases for V and 2 bases for J; bases not matched to a gene: 13. The germline V gene encodes CDR1 MDHEN and CDR2 SYDVKM. CDR3 sequence reads: CASSSGWGTGAAYEQYF. The CDR3 DNA is TGTGCCAGCAGTTCTGGATGGGGGACAGGAGCAGCCTACGAGCAGTACTTC.

The chain links TRBV27 to TRBJ1-5, with a tentative D call TRBD1 (5 bases). Trimming pared 5 bases from V and 7 bases from J, leaving 18 bases between. The germline gives CDR1 MNHEY, CDR2 SMNVEV (reference sequence). This CDR3 is built from 15 residues. In DNA form, the CDR3 reads TGTGCCAGCAGTCCTCGTGCAGGGACTAACCAGCCCCAGCATTTT. Protein sequence: CASSPRAGTNQPQHF.

This chain links TRBV11-2 with TRBJ2-1; 8 nucleotides line up with TRBD2. V dropped 4 bases and J dropped 4; count of bases not matched to a gene: 9. Per germline, CDR1 SGHAT and CDR2 FQNNGV. This CDR3 comprises 16 residues. This chain's CDR3 is CASSWGAAGGYNEQFF. CDR3 nucleotides: TGTGCCAGCAGCTGGGGGGCGGCGGGGGGTTACAATGAGCAGTTCTTC.

This chain links TRBV7-9 with TRBJ1-1; the D is unclear. Trimming removed 0 bases at V and 0 bases at J, with 5 bases between. Germline assignment: CDR1 SEHNR and CDR2 FQNEAQ (reference sequence). The CDR3 is 14 amino acids. The CDR3 sequence: CASSLAMVNTEAFF. CDR3 nucleotide sequence: TGTGCCAGCAGCTTAGCGATGGTGAACACTGAAGCTTTCTTT.

The V gene is TRBV2, the J gene TRBJ1-5; no firm D call. The CDR3 length is 15 residues. The V and J ends lost 3 bases and 2 bases respectively, with 11 bases between them. The germline gives CDR1 SNHLY, CDR2 FYNNEI. The DNA of the CDR3 is TGTGCCAGCAGTGATCATCAATTAGGCAATCAGCCCCAGCATTTT. Translation: CASSDHQLGNQPQHF.

The CDR3 region is CASSQPRGGAYNEQFF. The CDR3, as DNA: TGTGCCAGCAGCCAACCCCGTGGGGGCGCCTACAATGAGCAGTTCTTC. The chain is built from TRBV5-4 and TRBJ2-1; the D gene is possibly TRBD1 (6 bases). V lost 4 bases and J 2 bases, leaving 16 bases between the germline ends. Per germline, CDR1 SGHNT and CDR2 YYREEE (reference sequence). The CDR3 length is 16 residues. The variable domain in full, with the rest retrieved from reference TRBV5-4 and TRBJ2-1, is ETGVTQSPTHLIKTRGQQVTLRCSSQSGHNTVSWYQQALGQGPQFIFQYYREEENGRGNFPPRFSGLQFPNYSSELNVNALELDDSALYLCASSQPRGGAYNEQFFGPGTRLTVL.

The chain has TRBV19 and TRBJ2-6; 9 nucleotides align to TRBD1. The CDR3 spans 19 residues. V shed 4 bases and J 2 bases; nucleotides not matched to a gene: 12. Germline V gene sequence: CDR1 LNHDA, CDR2 SQIVND (reference sequence). In DNA form, the CDR3 reads TGTGCCAGTAGTAGCCGAGGGACAGGGTTGGGGCCTGGGGCCAACGTCCTGACTTTC. It is translated as CASSSRGTGLGPGANVLTF.

This sequence joins TRBV11-3 and TRBJ1-1, with 10 bases aligning to TRBD1. Trimming took 5 bases from V and 4 from J; bases not matched to a gene: 10. CDR3 length: 16 amino acids. CDR1 is SGHNT and CDR2 is YENEEA in the germline V gene. CDR3 nucleotides: TGTGCCAGCAGCGCCCGGACAGGGGGGACGGGCACTGAAGCTTTCTTT. Translated: CASSARTGGTGTEAFF.

V gene TRBV6-2 or TRBV6-3 combines with J gene TRBJ1-5, with a possible D match to TRBD1 (6 bases). Germline CDR1 reads MNHEY; CDR2 reads SVGEGT. The V gene lost 6 bases and the J gene lost 1 base, with 16 bases spanning the gap. The CDR3 is 16 residues long. CDR3 residues: CASSPWGAGSNQPQHF. CDR3 DNA: TGTGCCAGCAGCCCTTGGGGGGCGGGAAGCAATCAGCCCCAGCATTTT.

This chain links TRBV4-2 with TRBJ2-1, with D unclear. Germline V CDR1 and CDR2: LGHNA, YNFKEQ. This CDR3 has 13 amino acids. The V and J ends lost 0 bases and 5 bases respectively, with 5 bases between them. This CDR3 reads CASSQEIDNEQFF. As DNA, the CDR3 is TGTGCCAGCAGCCAAGAAATCGACAATGAGCAGTTCTTC.

The gene calls are TRBV5-6 and TRBJ1-5; D gene unclear. The CDR3 has 14 residues. From germline, CDR1 is SGHDT and CDR2 YYEEEE. The V end lost 4 bases, the J end lost 3 bases, and 11 bases lay between the germline ends. CDR3 nucleotide sequence: TGTGCCAGCAGCAGCCGGGCTTTCAATCAGCCCCAGCATTTT. Its protein product is CASSSRAFNQPQHF.

The J gene is TRBJ2-7, the V gene TRBV11-3, with a possible D match to TRBD1 (6 bases). CDR1 and CDR2 from the germline V gene are SGHNT and YENEEA. This CDR3 comprises 13 residues. V lost 1 base, J lost 3 bases, and 7 bases lay in between. DNA of the CDR3: TGTGCCAGCAGCTTAGGACAGGACTACGAGCAGTACTTC. This encodes CASSLGQDYEQYF.

The gene calls are TRBV29-1 and TRBJ2-7; 7 bases map to TRBD1. J lost 0 bases, V lost 7 bases, and 6 bases had no gene match. The CDR3 length is 13 residues. Per the germline V gene, CDR1 is SQVTM and CDR2 is ANQGSEA. The CDR3 DNA is TGCAGCGCGGGCTACAGGGGCTCCTACGAGCAGTACTTC. Translating gives CSAGYRGSYEQYF.